The sequence of this T cell receptor (beta chain) was determined in a study of T cells after yellow fever vaccination. For this clonotype: Its target is unknown.

Regarding the study as a whole: Abundant clonotypes from the bulk population could contaminate FACS-sorted repertoires. Reappearing after the booster were most of the clones from primary vaccination (about 95% CD4, approximately 89% CD8). The secondary response peaked faster, at day 5 versus 15, but was weaker. Researchers noted that a small share of clonotypes showed up in both CD4 and CD8 compartments.

TCRdb passed the 5' RACE reads through MiXCR, listing each CDR3 protein once. There are 300,000 to 450,000 distinct CDR3 sequences in the sample; approximately 5.7% occur only once, and over 12% lies in the top ten. CDR3 size: 19 residues. Germline-derived CDR1 and CDR2 are SGHAT and FQDESV (reference sequence). Trimming stripped 3 bases from V and 1 base from J, with 24 bases between. This TCR was sampled from a man aged 25-40 years who received the YFV17D yellow fever vaccine. Source: PBMCs, taken 5 days after the yellow fever booster vaccination. V is TRBV11-1 and J is TRBJ1-1; D is unclear. The CDR3 is CASSFPGDSTRWGNTEAFF. DNA of the CDR3: TGTGCCAGCAGCTTCCCAGGAGACTCGACACGATGGGGGAACACTGAAGCTTTCTTT. Using reference TRBV11-1 and TRBJ1-1 for the parts outside the CDR3, the full variable domain is EAEVAQSPRYKITEKSQAVAFWCDPISGHATLYWYRQILGQGPELLVQFQDESVVDDSQLPKDRFSAERLKGVDSTLKIQPAELGDSAMYLCASSFPGDSTRWGNTEAFFGQGTRLTVV.